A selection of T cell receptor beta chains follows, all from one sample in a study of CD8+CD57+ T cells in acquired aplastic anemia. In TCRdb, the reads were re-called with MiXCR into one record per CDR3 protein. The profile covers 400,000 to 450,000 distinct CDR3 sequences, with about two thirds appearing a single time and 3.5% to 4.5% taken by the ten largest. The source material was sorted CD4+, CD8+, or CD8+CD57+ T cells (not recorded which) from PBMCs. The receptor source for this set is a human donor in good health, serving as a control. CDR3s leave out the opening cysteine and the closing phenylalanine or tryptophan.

SASSVGGQGNTIY	TRBV20-1	TRBJ1-3
ASSAGHTTDEKLF	TRBV2	TRBJ1-4
ASRGGTERNQPQH	TRBV2	TRBJ1-5
ASSPDVDTEAF	TRBV12-3/TRBV12-4	TRBJ1-1
ASTLAGEGTQY	TRBV12-3/TRBV12-4	TRBJ2-3
ASSPVRGWGQGLAHEQF	TRBV25-1	TRBJ2-1
ASTRDTRSGELF	TRBV7-2	TRBJ2-2
ASSLEEQDYESF	TRBV7-2	TRBJ1-1
SATRSGHEPQH	TRBV20-1	TRBJ1-5
ASRKEAGGNYGYT	TRBV9	TRBJ1-2
ASSTQGGNTAAF	TRBV7-2	TRBJ1-1
SSKLSGTEQF	TRBV29-1	TRBJ2-1
SAGDQGTEKLF	TRBV20-1	TRBJ1-4
ASSSLRTYGYT	TRBV27	TRBJ1-2
ASSDPGQSPYEQY	TRBV6-9	TRBJ2-7
ASSPPGVNEQF	TRBV18	TRBJ2-1